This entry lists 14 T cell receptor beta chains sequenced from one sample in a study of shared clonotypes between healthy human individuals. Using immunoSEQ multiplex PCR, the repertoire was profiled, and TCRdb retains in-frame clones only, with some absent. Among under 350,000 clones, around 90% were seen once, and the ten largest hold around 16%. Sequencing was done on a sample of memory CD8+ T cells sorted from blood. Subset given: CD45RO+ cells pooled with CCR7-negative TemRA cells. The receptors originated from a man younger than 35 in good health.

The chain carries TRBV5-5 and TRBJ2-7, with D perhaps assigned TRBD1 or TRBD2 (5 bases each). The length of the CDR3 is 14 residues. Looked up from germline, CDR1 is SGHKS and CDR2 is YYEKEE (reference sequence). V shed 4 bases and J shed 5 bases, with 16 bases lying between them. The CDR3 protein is CASSDGTAGHEQYF. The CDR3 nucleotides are TGTGCCAGCAGCGACGGGACGGCTGGCCACGAGCAGTACTTC.

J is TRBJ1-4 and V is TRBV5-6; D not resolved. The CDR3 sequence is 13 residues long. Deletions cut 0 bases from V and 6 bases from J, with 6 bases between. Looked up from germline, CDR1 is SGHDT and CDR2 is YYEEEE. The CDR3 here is CASSLVLHEKLFF. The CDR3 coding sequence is TGTGCCAGCAGCTTGGTACTTCATGAAAAACTGTTTTTT.

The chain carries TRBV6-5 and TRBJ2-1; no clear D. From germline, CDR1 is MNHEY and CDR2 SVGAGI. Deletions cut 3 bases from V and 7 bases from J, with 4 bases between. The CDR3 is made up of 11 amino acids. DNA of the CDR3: TGTGCCAGCAGTTATCAGAATGAGCAGTTCTTC. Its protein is CASSYQNEQFF.

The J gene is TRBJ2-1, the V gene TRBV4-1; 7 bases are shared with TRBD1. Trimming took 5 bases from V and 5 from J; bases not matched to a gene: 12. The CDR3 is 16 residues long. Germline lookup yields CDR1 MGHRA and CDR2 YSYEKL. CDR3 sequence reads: CASSGYNRGMDNEQFF. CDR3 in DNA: TGCGCCAGCAGCGGATACAACAGGGGAATGGACAATGAGCAGTTCTTC.

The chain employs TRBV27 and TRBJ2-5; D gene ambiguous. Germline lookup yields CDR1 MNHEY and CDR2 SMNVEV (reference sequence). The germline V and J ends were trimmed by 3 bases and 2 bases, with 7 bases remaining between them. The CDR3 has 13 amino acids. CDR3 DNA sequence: TGTGCCAGCAGTTTGTATGTACAAGAGACCCAGTACTTC. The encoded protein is CASSLYVQETQYF.

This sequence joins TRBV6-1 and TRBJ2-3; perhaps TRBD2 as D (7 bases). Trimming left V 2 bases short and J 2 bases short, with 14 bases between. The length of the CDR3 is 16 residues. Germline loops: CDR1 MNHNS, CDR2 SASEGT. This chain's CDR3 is CASSERGGGYTDTQYF. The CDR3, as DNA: TGTGCCAGCAGTGAAAGGGGGGGAGGGTACACAGATACGCAGTATTTT.

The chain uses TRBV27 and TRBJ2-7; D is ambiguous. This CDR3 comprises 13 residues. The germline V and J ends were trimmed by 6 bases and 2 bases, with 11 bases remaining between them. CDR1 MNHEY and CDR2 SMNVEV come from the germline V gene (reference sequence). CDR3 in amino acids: CASSRTVTYEQYF. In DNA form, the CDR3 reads TGTGCCAGCAGCCGGACGGTCACCTACGAGCAGTACTTC.

In DNA, the CDR3 is TGTGCCTGGAGTGTACCTCGGGACACCGGGGAGCTGTTTTTT. Residues: CAWSVPRDTGELFF. This chain joins TRBV30 and TRBJ2-2; D call uncertain. The V gene lost 0 bases and the J gene lost 3 bases, with 8 bases spanning the gap. The germline CDR1 and CDR2 sequences are GTSNPN and SVGIG (reference sequence). The CDR3 covers 14 residues.

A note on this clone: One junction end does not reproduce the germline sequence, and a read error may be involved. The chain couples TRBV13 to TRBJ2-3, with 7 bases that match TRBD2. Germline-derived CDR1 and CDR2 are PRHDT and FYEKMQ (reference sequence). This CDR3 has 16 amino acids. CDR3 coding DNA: TGTGCCAGCAGCCTAGGGAGGGCGGGCCGCACAGATACGCAGTATTTT. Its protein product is CASSLGRAGRTDTQYF.

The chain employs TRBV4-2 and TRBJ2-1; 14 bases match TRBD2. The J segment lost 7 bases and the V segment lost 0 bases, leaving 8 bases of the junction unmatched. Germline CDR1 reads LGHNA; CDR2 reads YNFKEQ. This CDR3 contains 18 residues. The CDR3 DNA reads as TGTGCCAGCAGCCAAGAGCGCTTGGGACTAGCGGGGGTTAATGAGCAGTTCTTC. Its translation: CASSQERLGLAGVNEQFF.

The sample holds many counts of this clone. CDR3 coding DNA: TGTGCCAGCAGTGGGACTAGCGACCGATTCGGAGAGTACTTC. Translation: CASSGTSDRFGEYF. This rearrangement joins TRBV25-1 to TRBJ2-7; TRBD2 matches 9 bases. The trim removed 4 bases at V and 11 bases at J, leaving 12 bases unmatched. Looked up from germline, CDR1 is MGHDK and CDR2 is SYGVNS. The CDR3 runs to 14 residues.

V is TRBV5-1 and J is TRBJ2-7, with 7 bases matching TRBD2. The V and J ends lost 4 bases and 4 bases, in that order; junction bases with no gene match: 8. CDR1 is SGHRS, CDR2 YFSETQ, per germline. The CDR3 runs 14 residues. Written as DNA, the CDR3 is TGCGCCAGCAGCGCGCATAGCGGGCAATACGAGCAGTACTTC. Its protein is CASSAHSGQYEQYF.

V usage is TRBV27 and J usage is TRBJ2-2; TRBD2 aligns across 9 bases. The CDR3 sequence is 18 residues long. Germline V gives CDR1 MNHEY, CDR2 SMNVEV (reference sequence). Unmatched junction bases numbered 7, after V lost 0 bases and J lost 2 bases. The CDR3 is CASSLSPAGGLNTGELFF. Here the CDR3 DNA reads TGTGCCAGCAGTTTATCCCCAGCGGGGGGCTTAAACACCGGGGAGCTGTTTTTT.

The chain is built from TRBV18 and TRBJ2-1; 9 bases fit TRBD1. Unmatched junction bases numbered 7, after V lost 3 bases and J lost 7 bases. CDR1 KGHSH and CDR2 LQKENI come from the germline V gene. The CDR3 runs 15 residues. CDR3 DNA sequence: TGTGCCAGCTCACCGGGATCGACAGGGGGAAATGAGCAGTTCTTC. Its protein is CASSPGSTGGNEQFF.